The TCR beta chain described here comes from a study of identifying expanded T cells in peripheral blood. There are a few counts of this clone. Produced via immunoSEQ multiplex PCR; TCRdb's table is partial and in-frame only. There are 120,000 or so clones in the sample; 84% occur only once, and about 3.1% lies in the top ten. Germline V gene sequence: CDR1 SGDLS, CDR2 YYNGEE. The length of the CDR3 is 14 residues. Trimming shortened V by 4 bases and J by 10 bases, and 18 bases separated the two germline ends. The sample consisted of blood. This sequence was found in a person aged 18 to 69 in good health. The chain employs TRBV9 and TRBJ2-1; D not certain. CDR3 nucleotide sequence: TGTGCCAGCAGCCCAGATGGTGCCTTCCTGGAGCAGTTCTTC. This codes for CASSPDGAFLEQFF.